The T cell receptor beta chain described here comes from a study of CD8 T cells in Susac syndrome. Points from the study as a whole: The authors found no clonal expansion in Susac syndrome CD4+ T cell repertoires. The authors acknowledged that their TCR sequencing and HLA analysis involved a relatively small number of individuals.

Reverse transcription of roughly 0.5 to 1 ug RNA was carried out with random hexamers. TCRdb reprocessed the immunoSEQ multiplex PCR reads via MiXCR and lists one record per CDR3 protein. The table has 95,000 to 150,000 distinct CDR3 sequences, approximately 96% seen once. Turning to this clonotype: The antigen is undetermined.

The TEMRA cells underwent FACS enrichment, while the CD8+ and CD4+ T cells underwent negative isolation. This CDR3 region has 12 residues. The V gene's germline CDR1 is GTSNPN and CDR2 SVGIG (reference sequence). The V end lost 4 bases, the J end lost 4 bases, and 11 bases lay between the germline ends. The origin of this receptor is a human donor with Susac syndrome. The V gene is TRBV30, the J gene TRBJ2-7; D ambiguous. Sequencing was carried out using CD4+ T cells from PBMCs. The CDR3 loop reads CAWKVDPYEQYF. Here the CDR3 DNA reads TGTGCCTGGAAGGTGGACCCTTACGAGCAGTACTTC.